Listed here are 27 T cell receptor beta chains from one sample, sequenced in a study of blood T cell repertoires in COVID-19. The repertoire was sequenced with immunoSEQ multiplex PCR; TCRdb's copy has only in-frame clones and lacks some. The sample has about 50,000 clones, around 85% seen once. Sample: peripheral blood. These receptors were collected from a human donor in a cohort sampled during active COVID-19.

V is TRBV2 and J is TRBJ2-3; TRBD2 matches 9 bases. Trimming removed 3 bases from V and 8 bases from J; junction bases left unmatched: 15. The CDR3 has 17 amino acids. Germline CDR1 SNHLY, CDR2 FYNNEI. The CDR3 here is CASSDRLNAGGGGTQYF. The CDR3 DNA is TGTGCCAGCAGTGATCGGCTGAACGCGGGAGGGGGTGGTACGCAGTATTTT.

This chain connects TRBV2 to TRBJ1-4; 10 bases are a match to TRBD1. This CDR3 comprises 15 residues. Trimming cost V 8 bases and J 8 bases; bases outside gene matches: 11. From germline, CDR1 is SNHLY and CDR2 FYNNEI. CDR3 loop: CASLTRQGAKEKLFF. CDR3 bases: TGTGCCAGCCTAACTCGACAGGGGGCGAAGGAAAAACTGTTTTTT.

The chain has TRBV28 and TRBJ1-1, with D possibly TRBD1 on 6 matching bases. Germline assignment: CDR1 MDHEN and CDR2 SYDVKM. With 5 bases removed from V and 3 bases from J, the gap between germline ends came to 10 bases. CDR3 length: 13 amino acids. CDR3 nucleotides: TGTGCCAGCAGTCTTACAGGGTACACTGAAGCTTTCTTT. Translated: CASSLTGYTEAFF.

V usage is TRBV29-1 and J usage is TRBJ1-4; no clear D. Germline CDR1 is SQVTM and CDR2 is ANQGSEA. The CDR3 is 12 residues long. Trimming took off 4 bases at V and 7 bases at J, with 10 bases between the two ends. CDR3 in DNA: TGCAGCGTTGGGGAGTTTGGTGAAAAACTGTTTTTT. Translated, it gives CSVGEFGEKLFF.

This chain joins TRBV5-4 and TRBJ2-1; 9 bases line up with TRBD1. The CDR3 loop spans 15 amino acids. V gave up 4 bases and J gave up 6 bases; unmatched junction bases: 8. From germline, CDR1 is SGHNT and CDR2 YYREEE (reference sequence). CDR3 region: CASSPGTGNFNEQFF. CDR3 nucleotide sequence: TGTGCCAGCAGCCCGGGGACAGGGAATTTCAATGAGCAGTTCTTC. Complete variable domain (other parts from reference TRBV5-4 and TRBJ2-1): ETGVTQSPTHLIKTRGQQVTLRCSSQSGHNTVSWYQQALGQGPQFIFQYYREEENGRGNFPPRFSGLQFPNYSSELNVNALELDDSALYLCASSPGTGNFNEQFFGPGTRLTVL.

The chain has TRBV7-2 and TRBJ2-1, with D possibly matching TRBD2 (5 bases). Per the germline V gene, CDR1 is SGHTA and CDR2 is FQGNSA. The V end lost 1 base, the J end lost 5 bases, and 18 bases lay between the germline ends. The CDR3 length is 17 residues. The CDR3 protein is CASSLVPLAYPDNEQFF. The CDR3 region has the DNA TGTGCCAGCAGCTTAGTACCCCTAGCATACCCAGACAATGAGCAGTTCTTC.

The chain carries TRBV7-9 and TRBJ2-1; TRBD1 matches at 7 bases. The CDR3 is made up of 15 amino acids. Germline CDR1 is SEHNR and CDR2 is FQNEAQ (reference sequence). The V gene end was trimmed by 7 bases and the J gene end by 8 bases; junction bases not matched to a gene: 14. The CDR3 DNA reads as TGTGCCAGCAACACACGGGACAGAGAAACTCATGAGCAGTTCTTC. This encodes CASNTRDRETHEQFF.

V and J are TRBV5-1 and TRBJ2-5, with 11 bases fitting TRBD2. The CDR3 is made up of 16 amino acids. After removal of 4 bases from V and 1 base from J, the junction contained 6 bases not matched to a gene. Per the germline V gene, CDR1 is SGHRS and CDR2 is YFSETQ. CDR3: CASSPGTSGPQETQYF. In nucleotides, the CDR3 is TGCGCCAGCAGCCCTGGGACTAGCGGCCCCCAAGAGACCCAGTACTTC.

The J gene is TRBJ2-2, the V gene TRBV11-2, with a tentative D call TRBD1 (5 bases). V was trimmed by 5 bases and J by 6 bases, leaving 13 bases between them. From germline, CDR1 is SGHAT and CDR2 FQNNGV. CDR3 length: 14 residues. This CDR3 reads CASSLPQGAGELFF. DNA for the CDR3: TGTGCCAGCAGCCTTCCGCAGGGTGCCGGGGAGCTGTTTTTT.

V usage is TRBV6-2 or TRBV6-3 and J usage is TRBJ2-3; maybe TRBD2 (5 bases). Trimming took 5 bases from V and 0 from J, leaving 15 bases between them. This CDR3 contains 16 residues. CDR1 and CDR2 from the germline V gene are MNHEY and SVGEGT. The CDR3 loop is CASSNQAEISTDTQYF. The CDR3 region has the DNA TGTGCCAGCAGTAACCAAGCGGAAATAAGCACAGATACGCAGTATTTT.

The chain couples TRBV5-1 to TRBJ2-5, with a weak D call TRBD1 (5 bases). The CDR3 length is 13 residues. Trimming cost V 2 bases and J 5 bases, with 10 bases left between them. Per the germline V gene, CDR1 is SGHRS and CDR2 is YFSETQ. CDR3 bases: TGCGCCAGCAGCTTTCAGGGAAAGGAGACCCAGTACTTC. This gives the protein CASSFQGKETQYF.

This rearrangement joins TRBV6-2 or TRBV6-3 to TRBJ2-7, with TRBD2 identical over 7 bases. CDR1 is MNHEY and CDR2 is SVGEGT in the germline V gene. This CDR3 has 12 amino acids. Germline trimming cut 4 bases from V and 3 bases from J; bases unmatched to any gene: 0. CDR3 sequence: CASSWEGYEQYF. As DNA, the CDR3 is TGTGCCAGCAGTTGGGAGGGCTACGAGCAGTACTTC.

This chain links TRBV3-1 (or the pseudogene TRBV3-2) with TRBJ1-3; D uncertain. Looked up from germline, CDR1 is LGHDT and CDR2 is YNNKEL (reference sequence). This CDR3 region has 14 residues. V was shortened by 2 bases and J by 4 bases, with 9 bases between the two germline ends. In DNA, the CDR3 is TGTGCCAGCAGCCAACCGACCAGGGGAAACACCATATATTTT. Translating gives CASSQPTRGNTIYF.

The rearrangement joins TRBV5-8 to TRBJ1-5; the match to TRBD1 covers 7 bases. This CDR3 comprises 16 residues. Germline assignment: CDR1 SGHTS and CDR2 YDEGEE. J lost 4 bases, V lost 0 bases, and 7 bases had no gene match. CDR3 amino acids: CASSLVEGAQNQPQHF. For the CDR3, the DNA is TGTGCCAGCAGCTTGGTGGAGGGGGCCCAAAATCAGCCCCAGCATTTT.

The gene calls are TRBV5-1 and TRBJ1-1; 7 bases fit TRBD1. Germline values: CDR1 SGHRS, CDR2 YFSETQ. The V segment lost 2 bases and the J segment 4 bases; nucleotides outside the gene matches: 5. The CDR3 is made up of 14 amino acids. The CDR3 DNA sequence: TGCGCCAGCAGCTTTGTTCAGGGGGTCACTGAAGCTTTCTTT. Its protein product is CASSFVQGVTEAFF. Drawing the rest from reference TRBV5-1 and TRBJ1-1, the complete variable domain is KAGVTQTPRYLIKTRGQQVTLSCSPISGHRSVSWYQQTPGQGLQFLFEYFSETQRNKGNFPGRFSGRQFSNSRSEMNVSTLELGDSALYLCASSFVQGVTEAFFGQGTRLTVV.

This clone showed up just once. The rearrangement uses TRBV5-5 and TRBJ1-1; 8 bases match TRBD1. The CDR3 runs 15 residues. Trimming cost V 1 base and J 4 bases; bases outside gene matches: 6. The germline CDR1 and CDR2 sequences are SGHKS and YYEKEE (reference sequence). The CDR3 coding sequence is TGTGCCAGCAGCTTGTTTTCAGGGGGCGTCACTGAAGCTTTCTTT. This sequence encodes CASSLFSGGVTEAFF.

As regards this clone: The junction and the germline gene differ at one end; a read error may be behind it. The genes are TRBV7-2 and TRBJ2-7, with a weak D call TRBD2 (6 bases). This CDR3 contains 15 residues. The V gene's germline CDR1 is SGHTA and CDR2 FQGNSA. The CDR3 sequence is CASSVAGRGSYEQYF. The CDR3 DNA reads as TGTGCCAGCAGCGTAGCTGGACGGGGGTCCTACGAGCAGTACTTC.

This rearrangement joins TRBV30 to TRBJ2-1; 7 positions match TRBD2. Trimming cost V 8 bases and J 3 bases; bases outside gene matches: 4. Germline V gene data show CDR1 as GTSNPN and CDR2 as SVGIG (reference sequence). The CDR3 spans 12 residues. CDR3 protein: CARSGGYNEQFF. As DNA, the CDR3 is TGTGCCCGATCGGGGGGCTACAATGAGCAGTTCTTC.

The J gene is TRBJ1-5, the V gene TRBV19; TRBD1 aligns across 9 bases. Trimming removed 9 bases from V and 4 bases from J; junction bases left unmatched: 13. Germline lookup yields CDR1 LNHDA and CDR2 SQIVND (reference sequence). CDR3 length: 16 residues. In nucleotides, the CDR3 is TGTGCCAGCCTGGGACAGGGAGGGTTTTGGAATCAGCCCCAGCATTTT. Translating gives CASLGQGGFWNQPQHF.

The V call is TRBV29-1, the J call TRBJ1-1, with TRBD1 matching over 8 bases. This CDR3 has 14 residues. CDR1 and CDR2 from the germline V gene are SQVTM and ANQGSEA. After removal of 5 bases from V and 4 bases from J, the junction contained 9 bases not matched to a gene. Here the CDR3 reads CSVISGGLSTEAFF. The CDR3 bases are TGCAGCGTTATATCAGGGGGCCTCAGCACTGAAGCTTTCTTT.

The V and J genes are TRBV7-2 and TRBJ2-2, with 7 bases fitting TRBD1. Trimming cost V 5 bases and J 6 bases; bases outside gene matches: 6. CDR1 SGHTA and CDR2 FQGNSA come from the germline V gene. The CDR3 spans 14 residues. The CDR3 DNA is TGTGCCAGCAGCAGATTAGGGACAGCCGGGGAGCTGTTTTTT. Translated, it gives CASSRLGTAGELFF.

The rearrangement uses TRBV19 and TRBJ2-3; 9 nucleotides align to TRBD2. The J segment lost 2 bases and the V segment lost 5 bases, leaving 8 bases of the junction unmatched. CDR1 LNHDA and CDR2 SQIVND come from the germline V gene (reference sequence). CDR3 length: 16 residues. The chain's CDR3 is CASSSDLAGFTDTQYF. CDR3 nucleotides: TGTGCCAGTAGTTCCGATCTAGCGGGATTCACAGATACGCAGTATTTT.

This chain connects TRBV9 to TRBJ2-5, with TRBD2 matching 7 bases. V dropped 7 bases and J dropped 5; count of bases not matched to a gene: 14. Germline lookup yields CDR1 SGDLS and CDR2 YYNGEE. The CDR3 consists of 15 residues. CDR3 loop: CASSPQWAGEETQYF. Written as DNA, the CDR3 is TGTGCCAGCTCTCCCCAGTGGGCGGGGGAGGAGACCCAGTACTTC.

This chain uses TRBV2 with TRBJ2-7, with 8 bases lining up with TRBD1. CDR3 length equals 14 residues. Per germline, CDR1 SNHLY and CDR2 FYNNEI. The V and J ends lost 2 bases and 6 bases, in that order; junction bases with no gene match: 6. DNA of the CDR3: TGTGCCAGCAGTGAAAGGACAGGGCGCCCCGAGCAGTACTTC. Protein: CASSERTGRPEQYF.

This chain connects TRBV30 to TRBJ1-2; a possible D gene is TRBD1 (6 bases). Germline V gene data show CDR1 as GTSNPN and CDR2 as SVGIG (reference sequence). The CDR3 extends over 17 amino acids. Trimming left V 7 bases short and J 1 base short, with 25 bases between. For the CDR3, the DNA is TGTGCCTCTTCCACCGGGACACCGGGAAGATTTAACTATGGCTACACCTTC. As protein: CASSTGTPGRFNYGYTF.

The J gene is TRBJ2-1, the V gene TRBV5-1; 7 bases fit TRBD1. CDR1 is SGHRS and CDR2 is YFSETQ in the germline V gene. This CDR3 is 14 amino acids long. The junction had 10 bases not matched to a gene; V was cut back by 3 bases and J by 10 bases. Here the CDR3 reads CASSSATGNLEQFF. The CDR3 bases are TGCGCCAGCAGCTCCGCGACAGGGAATTTAGAGCAGTTCTTC.

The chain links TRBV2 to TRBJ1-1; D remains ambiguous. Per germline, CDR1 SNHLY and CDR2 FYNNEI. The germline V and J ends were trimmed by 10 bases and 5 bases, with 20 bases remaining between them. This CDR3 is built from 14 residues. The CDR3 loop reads CATSNQTGRTEAFF. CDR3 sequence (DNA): TGTGCCACCTCCAATCAGACCGGGAGAACTGAAGCTTTCTTT.